The clone carrying this T cell receptor beta chain has a handful of counts. Its matching antigen is unknown. Scientists made TCR beta libraries using quantitative 5'-RACE with molecular barcodes. TCRdb reprocessed the 5' RACE reads with MiXCR, giving one entry per CDR3 protein. The sample holds about 700,000 distinct CDR3 sequences, under 20% seen once. This record belongs to a study of CD8 T cells in ankylosing spondylitis. Study-wide results and limits: Typical of ankylosing spondylitis blood, it appeared, was a TCR beta motif of eight highly homologous variants. In synovial fluid and blood from reactive arthritis, some motif variants were previously reported.

With 5 bases removed from V and 3 bases from J, the gap between germline ends came to 17 bases. This CDR3 comprises 16 residues. The germline gives CDR1 SGHAT, CDR2 FQNNGV. The clonotype was recovered from a male donor with ankylosing spondylitis. The sequenced material came from blood, either unsorted or a sorted T cell fraction (not recorded which). The genes are TRBV11-2 and TRBJ2-1, with D maybe TRBD2 (7 bases). The CDR3 DNA sequence: TGTGCCAGCAGCCGAGGGGTGGGGGGGCGCTACAATGAGCAGTTCTTC. It translates to CASSRGVGGRYNEQFF.